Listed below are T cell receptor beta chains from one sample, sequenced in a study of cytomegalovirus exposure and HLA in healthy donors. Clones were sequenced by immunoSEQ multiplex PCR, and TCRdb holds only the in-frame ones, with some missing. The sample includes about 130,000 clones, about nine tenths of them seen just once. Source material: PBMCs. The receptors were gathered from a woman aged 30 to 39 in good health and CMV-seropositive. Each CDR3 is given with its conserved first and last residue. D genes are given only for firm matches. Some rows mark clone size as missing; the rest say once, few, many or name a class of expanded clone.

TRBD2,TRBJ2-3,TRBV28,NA,CASSSASGDTDTQYF,TGTGCCAGCAGTTCTGCTAGCGGGGACACAGATACGCAGTATTTT
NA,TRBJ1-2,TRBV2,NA,CASRDVRRTNYGYTF,TGTGCCAGCAGGGATGTAAGGAGAACTAACTATGGCTACACCTTC
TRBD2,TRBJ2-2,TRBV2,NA,CASTLGLGAGELFF,TGTGCCAGCACCTTAGGACTAGGAGCCGGGGAGCTGTTTTTT
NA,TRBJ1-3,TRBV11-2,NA,CASSRGTGNTIYF,TGTGCCAGCAGCAGGGGGACCGGAAACACCATATATTTT
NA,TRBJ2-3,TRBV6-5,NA,CASNRDPTDTQYF,TGTGCCAGCAACAGGGACCCCACAGATACGCAGTATTTT
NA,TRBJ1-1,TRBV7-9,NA,CASSGGDWDTEAFF,TGTGCCAGCAGCGGAGGGGATTGGGACACTGAAGCTTTCTTT
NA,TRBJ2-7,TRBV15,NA,CATSRAPRGYYEQYF,TGTGCCACCAGCAGAGCGCCACGGGGGTACTACGAGCAGTACTTC
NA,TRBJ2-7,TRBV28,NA,CASSPQQGPFEQYF,TGTGCCAGCAGTCCACAACAGGGCCCGTTCGAGCAGTACTTC
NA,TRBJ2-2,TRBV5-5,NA,CASSLGSSGSPVGTGELFF,TGTGCCAGCAGCTTGGGGAGTAGCGGTTCTCCGGTGGGCACCGGGGAGCTGTTTTTT
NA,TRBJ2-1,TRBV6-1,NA,CASSEPRRKRYEQFF,TGTGCCAGCAGTGAACCCCGGAGGAAGAGATATGAGCAGTTCTTC
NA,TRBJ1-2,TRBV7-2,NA,CASRDTGSPNYGYTF,TGTGCCAGCAGGGATACAGGGTCTCCCAACTATGGCTACACCTTC
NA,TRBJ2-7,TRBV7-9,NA,CASRDTGPEQYF,TGTGCCAGCAGGGACACAGGGCCCGAGCAGTACTTC
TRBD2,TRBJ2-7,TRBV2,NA,CASSEFASGGPSSYEQYF,TGTGCCAGCAGTGAATTTGCTAGCGGGGGCCCGAGCTCCTACGAGCAGTACTTC
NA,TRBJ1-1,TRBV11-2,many,CASSSNRGNTEAFF,TGTGCCAGCAGCTCGAACCGGGGAAACACTGAAGCTTTCTTT
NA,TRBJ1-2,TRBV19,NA,CASSPGFGYTF,TGTGCCAGTAGCCCAGGGTTTGGCTACACCTTC
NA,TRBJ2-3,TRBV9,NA,CASSVENRETDTQYF,TGTGCCAGCAGCGTAGAAAACAGGGAAACAGATACGCAGTATTTT
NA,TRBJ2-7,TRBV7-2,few,CASSLFSGWNEQYF,TGTGCCAGCAGCTTATTCTCAGGGTGGAACGAGCAGTACTTC
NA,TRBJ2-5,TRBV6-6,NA,CASSYNTRQETQYF,TGTGCCAGCAGTTACAACACCCGTCAAGAGACCCAGTACTTC
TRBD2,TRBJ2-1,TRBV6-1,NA,CASSVVSGSGNEQFF,TGTGCCAGCAGTGTGGTTAGCGGGAGTGGTAATGAGCAGTTCTTC
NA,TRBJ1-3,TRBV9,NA,CASSEGQGLDFSGNTIYF,TGTGCCAGCAGCGAAGGGCAGGGGCTAGACTTCTCTGGAAACACCATATATTTT
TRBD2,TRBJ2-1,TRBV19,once,CASSIDLAGGLEQFF,TGTGCCAGTAGTATAGATCTAGCGGGAGGACTTGAGCAGTTCTTC
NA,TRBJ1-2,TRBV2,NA,CASTITPTDYGYTF,TGTGCCAGCACCATAACACCCACCGACTATGGCTACACCTTC
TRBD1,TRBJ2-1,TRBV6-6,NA,CASSYIGGRNEQFF,TGTGCCAGCAGTTACATAGGGGGCAGGAATGAGCAGTTCTTC
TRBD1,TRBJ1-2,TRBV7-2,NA,CASSLGTGRNNYGYTF,TGTGCCAGCAGCCTAGGGACAGGGAGGAACAACTATGGCTACACCTTC
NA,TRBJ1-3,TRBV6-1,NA,CASKLQGRGNTIYF,TGTGCCAGCAAGCTCCAGGGCCGTGGAAACACCATATATTTT
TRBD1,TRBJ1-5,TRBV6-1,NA,CASSPIRDRDQPQHF,TGTGCCAGCAGCCCGATTAGGGACAGGGATCAGCCCCAGCATTTT
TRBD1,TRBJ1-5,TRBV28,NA,CASSRQGAGSGPQHF,TGTGCCAGCAGCCGACAGGGGGCCGGTTCGGGGCCCCAGCATTTT
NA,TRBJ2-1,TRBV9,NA,CASSVRDSFWRGVYNEQFF,TGTGCCAGCAGCGTAAGGGACAGTTTTTGGCGGGGGGTATACAATGAGCAGTTCTTC
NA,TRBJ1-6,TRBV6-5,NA,CASLPGRGSPLHF,TGTGCCAGCCTACCCGGGCGGGGTTCACCCCTCCACTTT
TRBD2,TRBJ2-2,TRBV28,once,CASILAGVGTGELFF,TGTGCCAGTATTCTAGCGGGAGTAGGTACCGGGGAGCTGTTTTTT
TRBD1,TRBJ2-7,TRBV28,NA,CASSPRTGFVYEQYF,TGTGCCAGCAGCCCCCGGACAGGGTTTGTCTACGAGCAGTACTTC
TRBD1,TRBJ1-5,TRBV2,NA,CASSDPGGAGNQPQHF,TGTGCCAGCAGTGACCCAGGGGGCGCCGGCAATCAGCCCCAGCATTTT
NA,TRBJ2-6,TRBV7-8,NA,CASSPGEDTGANVLTF,TGTGCCAGCAGCCCAGGGGAAGACACTGGGGCCAACGTCCTGACTTTC
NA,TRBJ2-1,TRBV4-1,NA,CASSQVGGYNEQFF,TGCGCCAGCAGCCAAGTCGGCGGCTACAATGAGCAGTTCTTC
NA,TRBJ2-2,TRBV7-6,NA,CASSLGPGGELFF,TGTGCCAGCAGCTTAGGTCCCGGCGGGGAGCTGTTTTTT
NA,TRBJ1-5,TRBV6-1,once,CASSEEFAFSGYSNQPQHF,TGTGCCAGCAGTGAAGAATTCGCCTTTTCGGGGTATAGCAATCAGCCCCAGCATTTT
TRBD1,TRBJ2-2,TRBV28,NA,CASKTGGETGELFF,TGTGCCAGCAAAACAGGGGGCGAAACCGGGGAGCTGTTTTTT
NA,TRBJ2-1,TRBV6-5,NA,CASSTGGGVYNEQFF,TGTGCCAGCTCCACCGGCGGAGGGGTCTACAATGAGCAGTTCTTC
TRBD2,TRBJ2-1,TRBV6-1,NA,CASSRSGRAYNEQFF,TGTGCCAGCAGCCGAAGCGGGAGGGCCTACAATGAGCAGTTCTTC
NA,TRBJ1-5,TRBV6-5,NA,CASSYNTGQPQHF,TGTGCCAGCAGTTACAACACAGGGCAGCCCCAGCATTTT
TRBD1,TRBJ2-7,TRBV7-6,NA,CASSFRQGSYEQYF,TGTGCCAGCAGCTTTCGACAGGGTTCCTACGAGCAGTACTTC
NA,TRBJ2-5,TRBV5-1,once,CASSLGGQQETQYF,TGCGCCAGCAGCCTCGGGGGGCAGCAAGAGACCCAGTACTTC
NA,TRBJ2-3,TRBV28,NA,CASSLSRDTQYF,TGTGCCAGCAGTTTAAGCCGAGATACGCAGTATTTT
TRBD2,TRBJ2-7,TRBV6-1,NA,CASSEGLAGYLEQYF,TGTGCCAGCAGTGAAGGACTAGCGGGTTATCTCGAGCAGTACTTC
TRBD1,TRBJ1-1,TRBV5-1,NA,CASSSQGALYTEAFF,TGCGCCAGCAGCTCGCAGGGGGCCCTTTACACTGAAGCTTTCTTT
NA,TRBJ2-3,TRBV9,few,CASSVASAGDTQYF,TGTGCCAGCAGCGTAGCGTCAGCGGGAGATACGCAGTATTTT
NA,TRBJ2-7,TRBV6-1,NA,CASRADGSSYEQYF,TGTGCCAGCAGAGCGGACGGTAGCTCCTACGAGCAGTACTTC
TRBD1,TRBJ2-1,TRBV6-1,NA,CASMDRGLLNEQFF,TGTGCCAGCATGGACAGGGGGCTTCTGAATGAGCAGTTCTTC
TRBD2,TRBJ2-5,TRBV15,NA,CATSTTSGGFNPTETQYF,TGTGCCACCAGTACGACTAGCGGGGGCTTCAATCCTACTGAGACCCAGTACTTC
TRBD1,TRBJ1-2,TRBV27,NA,CVSGAGGGGYTF,TGTGTCTCGGGGGCAGGGGGCGGAGGCTACACCTTC
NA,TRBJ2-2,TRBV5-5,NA,CASSPRTEVGRELFF,TGTGCCAGCAGCCCGCGGACAGAGGTAGGCCGGGAGCTGTTTTTT
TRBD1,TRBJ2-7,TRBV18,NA,CASSPGDRGYEQYF,TGTGCCAGCTCACCGGGGGACAGGGGCTACGAGCAGTACTTC
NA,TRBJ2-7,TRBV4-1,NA,CASSRDFFSYEQYF,TGCGCCAGCAGCCGGGACTTCTTTTCCTACGAGCAGTACTTC
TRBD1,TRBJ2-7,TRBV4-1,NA,CASSQGPTGEREQYF,TGCGCCAGCAGCCAAGGACCGACAGGGGAAAGAGAGCAGTACTTC
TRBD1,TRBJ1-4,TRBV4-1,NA,CASSQDLVPGQPTFNEKLFF,TGCGCCAGCAGCCAAGATCTAGTTCCGGGACAGCCTACCTTTAATGAAAAACTGTTTTTT